Presented here are 17 T cell receptor beta chains from one specimen sequenced in a study of early T cells in non-severe SARS-CoV-2 infection. TCRdb passed the 5' RACE reads through MiXCR, listing each CDR3 protein once. In the table there are about 110,000 distinct CDR3 sequences, around 12% of which are singletons. The sample consisted of whole blood, taken at baseline. The source is an adult who was a healthcare worker with PCR-confirmed SARS-CoV-2 infection or an uninfected control (not recorded which).

In this sample, this clonotype turned up a few times. This sequence joins TRBV30 and TRBJ1-6; 9 nucleotides agree with TRBD1. Germline loops: CDR1 GTSNPN, CDR2 SVGIG (reference sequence). This CDR3 contains 15 residues. V was pared by 7 bases and J by 10 bases, with 14 bases of the junction left unmatched. CDR3 region: CAFKGGQGVRSPLHF. CDR3 bases: TGTGCCTTTAAGGGGGGACAGGGAGTACGGTCACCCCTCCACTTT.

In this sample, this clonotype turned up many times. The rearrangement links TRBV25-1 to TRBJ2-1; either TRBD1 or TRBD2 may supply D (5 bases each). Between the trimmed V and J ends, which lost 6 bases and 2 bases, there was a span of 14 bases. This CDR3 is 15 amino acids long. Per germline, CDR1 MGHDK and CDR2 SYGVNS. CDR3 nucleotide sequence: TGTGCCAGCAGGACAGCAGGGAGCGCCTACAATGAGCAGTTCTTC. Residues: CASRTAGSAYNEQFF.

This clonotype has a handful of counts. The chain uses TRBV6-6 and TRBJ2-7; no definite D call. The CDR3 loop spans 12 amino acids. Per the germline V gene, CDR1 is MNHNY and CDR2 is SVGAGI (reference sequence). Trimming cost V 6 bases and J 2 bases, with 8 bases left between them. The CDR3 nucleotides are TGTGCCAGCAGCCCGGTGCCCTACGAGCAGTACTTC. Amino acid sequence: CASSPVPYEQYF.

In this sample, this clonotype turned up a few times. The chain couples TRBV18 to TRBJ1-1; D call uncertain. This CDR3 is 12 amino acids long. Germline CDR1 KGHSH, CDR2 LQKENI. The ends were cut back, 3 bases at V and 6 bases at J, with 8 bases in the middle. The CDR3 nucleotides read TGTGCCAGCTCACCGGTAGTGCCTGAAGCTTTCTTT. Translated: CASSPVVPEAFF.

This clonotype has a count of ten or more. The chain recombines TRBV3-1 with TRBJ1-1, with 8 bases that match TRBD1. CDR3 length: 15 amino acids. Germline V gene data show CDR1 as LGHDT and CDR2 as YNNKEL (reference sequence). Trimming removed 4 bases from V and 0 bases from J; junction bases left unmatched: 4. CDR3 in DNA: TGTGCCAGCAGCCCACGACAGGGGATGAACACTGAAGCTTTCTTT. It encodes CASSPRQGMNTEAFF.

Many counts were recorded for this clonotype. V is TRBV12-3 or TRBV12-4 and J is TRBJ1-1; D uncertain. Between the trimmed V and J ends, which lost 2 bases and 1 base, there was a span of 5 bases. The CDR3 is made up of 13 amino acids. CDR3 bases: TGTGCCAGCAGTTTATCGGAGAACACTGAAGCTTTCTTT. Protein: CASSLSENTEAFF.

This clonotype has only a few counts. The chain combines TRBV7-2 with TRBJ1-2; 7 nucleotides align to TRBD1. The CDR3 totals 14 residues. In germline, CDR1 is SGHTA, CDR2 FQGNSA. The trim removed 1 base at V and 5 bases at J, leaving 4 bases unmatched. Here the CDR3 DNA reads TGTGCCAGCAGCTTAGAGGGGGCAGGGTATGGCTACACCTTC. Amino acid sequence: CASSLEGAGYGYTF.

This clonotype was observed a single time. The V and J genes are TRBV9 and TRBJ2-1; 9 nucleotides align to TRBD2. Germline V gives CDR1 SGDLS, CDR2 YYNGEE. CDR3 length: 15 residues. With 2 bases clipped from V and 5 bases from J, the junction kept 5 bases outside the gene matches. CDR3 nucleotide sequence: TGTGCCAGCAGCGTTTCGGGACTAGCCAACAATGAGCAGTTCTTC. Protein sequence: CASSVSGLANNEQFF. The complete variable domain, with remaining parts taken from reference TRBV9 and TRBJ2-1, reads DSGVTQTPKHLITATGQRVTLRCSPRSGDLSVYWYQQSLDQGLQFLIQYYNGEERAKGNILERFSAQQFPDLHSELNLSSLELGDSALYFCASSVSGLANNEQFFGPGTRLTVL.

This clonotype was counted ten times or more. V is TRBV10-3 and J is TRBJ2-6; no clear D gene. There are 14 residues in the CDR3. Germline CDR1 reads ENHRY; CDR2 reads SYGVKD. The germline V and J ends were trimmed by 6 bases and 4 bases, with 10 bases remaining between them. CDR3 sequence: CAIRTAAGANVLTF. The DNA for the CDR3 is TGTGCCATCAGGACGGCCGCCGGGGCCAACGTCCTGACTTTC.

This clonotype was seen a few times. The chain joins TRBV7-6 to TRBJ2-5, with D possibly TRBD1 on 6 matching bases. Germline values: CDR1 SGHVS, CDR2 FNYEAQ. Trimming pared 2 bases from V and 14 bases from J, leaving 18 bases between. CDR3 length: 13 amino acids. CDR3 amino acids: CASSLPGTGPAYF. CDR3 bases: TGTGCCAGCAGCTTACCTGGAACAGGGCCGGCTTACTTC. The variable domain in full, completed from reference TRBV7-6 and TRBJ2-5, reads GAGVSQSPRYKVTKRGQDVALRCDPISGHVSLYWYRQALGQGPEFLTYFNYEAQQDKSGLPNDRFSAERPEGSISTLTIQRTEQRDSAMYRCASSLPGTGPAYFGPGTRLLVL.

This clonotype was observed at least ten times. V usage is TRBV15 and J usage is TRBJ1-1; 8 bases fit TRBD1. V shed 3 bases and J 3 bases; nucleotides not matched to a gene: 3. Germline CDR1 is LNHNV and CDR2 is YYDKDF (reference sequence). The CDR3 runs to 14 residues. The chain's CDR3 is CATSSPTGDTEAFF. As DNA, the CDR3 is TGTGCCACCAGCAGCCCGACAGGGGACACTGAAGCTTTCTTT.

The chain couples TRBV20-1 to TRBJ2-5; D unclear. Trimming took 2 bases from V and 3 from J, leaving 7 bases between them. Per germline, CDR1 DFQATT and CDR2 SNEGSKA (reference sequence). The CDR3 sequence is 12 residues long. The CDR3 loop is CSARLSKETQYF. The CDR3 DNA reads as TGCAGTGCTAGACTATCCAAAGAGACCCAGTACTTC.

This clonotype was counted ten times or more. CDR3 in DNA: TGTGCCAGCAGTGAACAGGGTAACACTGAAGCTTTCTTT. Protein sequence: CASSEQGNTEAFF. The chain links TRBV2 to TRBJ1-1, with D possibly matching TRBD1 (5 bases). The V gene lost 2 bases and the J gene lost 2 bases, with 6 bases spanning the gap. The CDR3 spans 13 residues. Germline CDR1 SNHLY, CDR2 FYNNEI.

This clonotype was seen more than once but under ten times. The chain uses TRBV6-5 and TRBJ1-6; the D gene is possibly TRBD1 (5 bases). Germline V gives CDR1 MNHEY, CDR2 SVGAGI. The germline V and J ends were trimmed by 2 bases and 9 bases, with 14 bases remaining between them. The CDR3 sequence is 15 residues long. CDR3 loop: CASSYRRRESSPLHF. The CDR3 coding sequence is TGTGCCAGCAGTTACAGGCGCAGGGAAAGTTCACCCCTCCACTTT.

This clonotype has a handful of counts. The genes are TRBV12-3 or TRBV12-4 and TRBJ1-1, with D tentatively TRBD1 (5 bases). This CDR3 comprises 14 residues. V lost 5 bases and J lost 2, with 12 bases in between. The CDR3 sequence: CASSATAYNTEAFF. CDR3 coding DNA: TGTGCCAGCAGTGCGACAGCATATAACACTGAAGCTTTCTTT.

J is TRBJ2-3 and V is TRBV5-1, with 7 bases matching TRBD2. Per germline, CDR1 SGHRS and CDR2 YFSETQ. This CDR3 spans 18 amino acids. V lost 0 bases to trimming and J lost 0 bases; unmatched junction nucleotides: 10. The CDR3 region is CASSLEATAGLSTDTQYF. The CDR3 coding sequence is TGCGCCAGCAGCTTGGAAGCTACAGCGGGGTTGAGCACAGATACGCAGTATTTT.

This chain joins TRBV9 and TRBJ2-7; 14 bases fit TRBD2. V gave up 0 bases and J gave up 6 bases; unmatched junction bases: 5. The CDR3 runs 16 residues. CDR1 is SGDLS and CDR2 is YYNGEE in the germline V gene. CDR3 protein: CASSVEGLAGASEQYF. The CDR3 nucleotides read TGTGCCAGCAGCGTAGAGGGACTAGCGGGAGCCTCCGAGCAGTACTTC.